Shown below are 15 T cell receptor beta chains from a single sample sequenced in a study of blood T cell repertoires in COVID-19. Only in-frame clones appear in the TCRdb table, and some are missing; sequencing was by immunoSEQ multiplex PCR. The sample records under 200,000 clones, approximately 88% being singletons. Source material: PBMCs or T cells enriched from blood (not recorded which). The receptors originated from a woman aged 55-69 years who had recovered from COVID-19.

V and J are TRBV7-3 and TRBJ1-3; D remains ambiguous. Germline CDR1 SGHTA, CDR2 FQGTGA. The CDR3 length is 15 residues. Trimming removed 3 bases at V and 2 bases at J, with 11 bases between. The CDR3 DNA is TGTGCCAGCAGCTTCTACGACACCACTGGAAACACCATATATTTT. Its protein is CASSFYDTTGNTIYF.

The chain combines TRBV20-1 with TRBJ2-1, with D unresolved. This CDR3 has 16 residues. Between the trimmed V and J ends, which lost 3 bases and 5 bases, there was a span of 20 bases. CDR1 is DFQATT, CDR2 SNEGSKA, per germline (reference sequence). In DNA, the CDR3 is TGCAGTGCTAGTAGCCTAGATTTTAGATTGGACAATGAGCAGTTCTTC. Amino acid sequence: CSASSLDFRLDNEQFF.

This chain links TRBV29-1 with TRBJ2-3, with TRBD2 identical over 10 bases. Trimming took 2 bases from V and 3 from J; bases not matched to a gene: 2. The CDR3 loop spans 14 amino acids. Germline V CDR1 and CDR2: SQVTM, ANQGSEA. The CDR3, as DNA: TGCAGCGTTGAACTAGCGGGAGTAACAGATACGCAGTATTTT. It codes for CSVELAGVTDTQYF.

The chain recombines TRBV7-2 with TRBJ1-5; TRBD1 might be the D (5 bases). The length of the CDR3 is 19 residues. From germline, CDR1 is SGHTA and CDR2 FQGNSA. V was cut by 0 bases and J by 1 base, with 19 bases left in between. CDR3 DNA sequence: TGTGCCAGCAGCTTAGCGGGCCGCGCGGGGCCGGGGAGCAATCAGCCCCAGCATTTT. As protein: CASSLAGRAGPGSNQPQHF. The variable domain in full, with the rest retrieved from reference TRBV7-2 and TRBJ1-5, is GAGVSQSPSNKVTEKGKDVELRCDPISGHTALYWYRQSLGQGLEFLIYFQGNSAPDKSGLPSDRFSAERTGGSVSTLTIQRTQQEDSAVYLCASSLAGRAGPGSNQPQHFGDGTRLSIL.

The CDR3: CASSPSGVGQDTQYF. The CDR3 nucleotides are TGCGCCAGCAGCCCAAGCGGAGTCGGGCAAGATACGCAGTATTTT. The V call is TRBV5-1, the J call TRBJ2-3, with a weak D call TRBD2 (5 bases). Germline values: CDR1 SGHRS, CDR2 YFSETQ. Trimming removed 4 bases from V and 5 bases from J, with 17 bases in between. This CDR3 has 15 amino acids. Full variable domain (missing parts from reference TRBV5-1 and TRBJ2-3): KAGVTQTPRYLIKTRGQQVTLSCSPISGHRSVSWYQQTPGQGLQFLFEYFSETQRNKGNFPGRFSGRQFSNSRSEMNVSTLELGDSALYLCASSPSGVGQDTQYFGPGTRLTVL.

The chain couples TRBV2 to TRBJ2-2; D perhaps matches TRBD1 (5 bases). The V end was cut by 5 bases, the J end by 7 bases, with 14 bases between. The CDR3 has 14 amino acids. Germline V gene lookup returns CDR1 SNHLY and CDR2 FYNNEI. CDR3 nucleotides: TGTGCCAGCAGTTTAGAAGGGGTTGGCGGGGAGCTGTTTTTT. Translating gives CASSLEGVGGELFF.

This clone was recorded once. The V gene is TRBV9, the J gene TRBJ1-6, with D uncertain. In germline, CDR1 is SGDLS, CDR2 YYNGEE. CDR3 length: 14 amino acids. Trimming stripped 0 bases from V and 10 bases from J, with 11 bases between. The CDR3 DNA reads TGTGCCAGCAGCGTAGGAGGGTTTGGCTCACCCCTCCACTTT. This codes for CASSVGGFGSPLHF.

The chain employs TRBV6-5 and TRBJ1-2, with D maybe TRBD1 (6 bases). The CDR3 consists of 13 residues. Trimming removed 1 base at V and 7 bases at J, with 10 bases between. Germline CDR1 MNHEY, CDR2 SVGAGI. In DNA form, the CDR3 reads TGTGCCAGCAGTTACTTGGGGGCGGCTGGCTACACCTTC. Its protein product is CASSYLGAAGYTF.

The chain's CDR3 is CASSPIASGGRDTQYF. The CDR3 nucleotides read TGTGCCAGCAGTCCTATTGCTAGCGGGGGTAGAGATACGCAGTATTTT. The rearrangement links TRBV27 to TRBJ2-3, with 10 bases fitting TRBD2. Per the germline V gene, CDR1 is MNHEY and CDR2 is SMNVEV (reference sequence). Trimming at V came to 5 bases and at J to 5 bases, leaving 10 bases not matched to a gene. CDR3 length equals 16 residues.

The V call is TRBV12-3 or TRBV12-4, the J call TRBJ2-5; D remains unclear. CDR3 length: 11 residues. Between the trimmed V and J ends, which lost 6 bases and 4 bases, there was a span of 6 bases. CDR3 residues: CASSSRETQYF. The CDR3 DNA sequence: TGTGCCAGCAGCTCCCGAGAGACCCAGTACTTC.

This clone showed up just a few times. The chain combines TRBV5-1 with TRBJ1-1; D gene unclear. Germline CDR1 SGHRS, CDR2 YFSETQ. The germline V and J ends were trimmed by 3 bases and 5 bases, with 11 bases remaining between them. This CDR3 region has 13 residues. CDR3 loop: CASSYSAGTEAFF. The CDR3 nucleotides read TGCGCCAGCAGCTATTCAGCGGGAACTGAAGCTTTCTTT.

This chain connects TRBV5-1 to TRBJ2-1, with D tentatively TRBD2 (5 bases). The germline CDR1 and CDR2 sequences are SGHRS and YFSETQ. The CDR3 is 15 amino acids. V was cut by 2 bases and J by 3 bases, with 12 bases left in between. The CDR3 DNA reads as TGCGCCAGCAGCTTCGACGGGCGGGTCTACAATGAGCAGTTCTTC. It translates to CASSFDGRVYNEQFF.

This chain links TRBV6-6 with TRBJ1-5; a possible D gene is TRBD1 (5 bases). The germline V gene encodes CDR1 MNHNY and CDR2 SVGAGI (reference sequence). V was cut by 5 bases and J by 6 bases, with 14 bases left in between. CDR3 length equals 14 residues. In DNA form, the CDR3 reads TGTGCCAGCAGTCGGCCGGGGGGGAGTCAGCCCCAGCATTTT. Amino acids: CASSRPGGSQPQHF.

The chain employs TRBV5-1 and TRBJ2-2, with TRBD1 as a possible D gene (6 bases). V shed 4 bases and J shed 3 bases, with 13 bases lying between them. Germline V gene lookup returns CDR1 SGHRS and CDR2 YFSETQ. The CDR3 loop spans 15 amino acids. CDR3 in amino acids: CASSIQGPYTGELFF. The CDR3, as DNA: TGCGCCAGCAGCATACAGGGTCCGTACACCGGGGAGCTGTTTTTT. The full variable domain, rest sourced from reference TRBV5-1 and TRBJ2-2, is KAGVTQTPRYLIKTRGQQVTLSCSPISGHRSVSWYQQTPGQGLQFLFEYFSETQRNKGNFPGRFSGRQFSNSRSEMNVSTLELGDSALYLCASSIQGPYTGELFFGEGSRLTVL.

This clone came up a few times. The V and J genes are TRBV3-1 (or the pseudogene TRBV3-2) and TRBJ1-6, with 7 bases that match TRBD1. The CDR3 totals 14 residues. CDR1 and CDR2 (germline): LGHDT, YNNKEL (reference sequence). Trimming removed 4 bases from V and 10 bases from J; junction bases left unmatched: 7. CDR3 DNA sequence: TGTGCCAGCAGCCCCGACAGGGACCACTCACCCCTCCACTTT. This translates into CASSPDRDHSPLHF.